These 15 T cell receptor beta chains originate from one sample sequenced in a study of graft-versus-host responses after intestinal transplantation. Method: immunoSEQ multiplex PCR; TCRdb's copy keeps in-frame clones and lacks some. The sample has about 120,000 clones; around 96% are singletons. Their recognized antigens are unknown. The input for sequencing was unstimulated CD8+ T cells sorted from spleen or lymph node cells, taken before intestinal transplant. These TCRs come from a human donor who received an intestinal transplant.

In DNA, the CDR3 is TGTGCCACCAGCAGTCGTAGCGGGAGTACGGTCGGTGAGCAGTTCTTC. This sequence encodes CATSSRSGSTVGEQFF. The V and J genes are TRBV15 and TRBJ2-1, with 9 bases that match TRBD2. Germline V gives CDR1 LNHNV, CDR2 YYDKDF (reference sequence). CDR3 length: 16 residues. V lost 3 bases, J lost 9 bases, and 12 bases stayed unmatched. Combining the CDR3 with reference TRBV15 and TRBJ2-1 gives the whole variable domain DAMVIQNPRYQVTQFGKPVTLSCSQTLNHNVMYWYQQKSSQAPKLLFHYYDKDFNNEADTPDNFQSRRPNTSFCFLDIRSPGLGDTAMYLCATSSRSGSTVGEQFFGPGTRLTVL.

The chain has TRBV18 and TRBJ1-5; D gene uncertain. Germline CDR1 KGHSH, CDR2 LQKENI. CDR3 length: 15 residues. V lost 3 bases and J lost 1, with 10 bases in between. The CDR3 region has the DNA TGTGCCAGCTCACCGGCAGGCTGGAGCAATCAGCCCCAGCATTTT. Protein sequence: CASSPAGWSNQPQHF.

The rearrangement joins TRBV11-1 to TRBJ2-2; 11 positions agree with TRBD2. The J segment lost 8 bases and the V segment lost 4 bases, leaving 15 bases of the junction unmatched. Germline lookup yields CDR1 SGHAT and CDR2 FQDESV (reference sequence). CDR3 size: 18 residues. The CDR3, as DNA: TGTGCCAGCAGCTCTGGACTAGCGGGTTCACCCAGGTCGGGGGAGCTGTTTTTT. Encoded protein: CASSSGLAGSPRSGELFF.

The chain couples TRBV15 to TRBJ2-7; tentatively, D is TRBD1 (6 bases). The CDR3 is 15 residues long. Trimming stripped 4 bases from V and 0 bases from J, with 13 bases between. Germline CDR1 LNHNV, CDR2 YYDKDF (reference sequence). In nucleotides, the CDR3 is TGTGCCACCAGCATCGCCAGGGGTTCCTCCTACGAGCAGTACTTC. Translation gives CATSIARGSSYEQYF.

The rearrangement joins TRBV7-3 to TRBJ2-7; possible D gene TRBD1, 6 bases. The CDR3 spans 13 residues. The germline V gene encodes CDR1 SGHTA and CDR2 FQGTGA. The ends were cut back, 0 bases at V and 3 bases at J, with 6 bases in the middle. In DNA, the CDR3 is TGTGCCAGCAGCTTAACCAGGGGCTACGAGCAGTACTTC. Protein: CASSLTRGYEQYF. Full variable domain (rest looked up from reference TRBV7-3 and TRBJ2-7): GAGVSQTPSNKVTEKGKYVELRCDPISGHTALYWYRQSLGQGPEFLIYFQGTGAADDSGLPNDRFFAVRPEGSVSTLKIQRTERGDSAVYLCASSLTRGYEQYFGPGTRLTVT.

Here the CDR3 reads CAWTDRGNQPQHF. The CDR3 DNA is TGTGCCTGGACGGACAGGGGGAATCAGCCCCAGCATTTT. The chain uses TRBV30 and TRBJ1-5; 10 bases align to TRBD1. The junction had 1 base not matched to a gene; V was cut back by 4 bases and J by 4 bases. CDR1 and CDR2 (germline): GTSNPN, SVGIG (reference sequence). The CDR3 consists of 13 residues.

V gene TRBV4-2 combines with J gene TRBJ1-1; unclear D gene. Trimming left V 0 bases short and J 0 bases short, with 8 bases between. This CDR3 has 15 amino acids. Germline V CDR1 and CDR2: LGHNA, YNFKEQ. CDR3 sequence: CASSQDHSLNTEAFF. In DNA form, the CDR3 reads TGTGCCAGCAGCCAAGATCACAGTCTGAACACTGAAGCTTTCTTT.

In its sample, this clone was seen a few times. This chain connects TRBV19 to TRBJ2-7; D is perhaps TRBD1 (5 bases). Per germline, CDR1 LNHDA and CDR2 SQIVND (reference sequence). V gave up 5 bases and J gave up 0 bases, with 14 bases separating them. The CDR3 covers 15 residues. The CDR3: CASSAGIAPSYEQYF. As DNA, the CDR3 is TGTGCCAGTAGTGCAGGGATAGCCCCCTCCTACGAGCAGTACTTC.

The rearrangement joins TRBV6-5 to TRBJ1-2; D possibly corresponds to TRBD1 (5 bases). Germline CDR1 is MNHEY and CDR2 is SVGAGI. The ends were cut back, 6 bases at V and 4 bases at J, with 9 bases in the middle. The CDR3 has 12 residues. DNA for the CDR3: TGTGCCAGCAGCCAGGGAATCTATGGCTACACCTTC. As protein: CASSQGIYGYTF.

The rearrangement joins TRBV9 to TRBJ2-7, with D possibly being TRBD2 (5 bases). Germline CDR1 and CDR2: SGDLS and YYNGEE. The length of the CDR3 is 15 residues. Trimming cost V 4 bases and J 0 bases, with 14 bases left between them. The CDR3 spells CASSPGEGSSYEQYF. In DNA, the CDR3 is TGTGCCAGCAGCCCCGGCGAGGGAAGCTCCTACGAGCAGTACTTC.

This sequence joins TRBV27 and TRBJ1-2; 8 bases fit TRBD1. The germline CDR1 and CDR2 sequences are MNHEY and SMNVEV (reference sequence). This CDR3 has 17 residues. The V and J ends lost 0 bases and 3 bases, in that order; junction bases with no gene match: 9. Written as DNA, the CDR3 is TGTGCCAGCAGTTTATCCCCGCCCGACAGGGGCGACTATGGCTACACCTTC. Translating it yields CASSLSPPDRGDYGYTF.

The rearrangement links TRBV4-1 to TRBJ1-5; D not certain. The germline V gene has CDR1 MGHRA and CDR2 YSYEKL. The germline V and J ends were trimmed by 0 bases and 5 bases, with 5 bases remaining between them. This CDR3 has 13 amino acids. CDR3 amino acids: CASSQEVDQPQHF. In DNA form, the CDR3 reads TGCGCCAGCAGCCAAGAGGTCGATCAGCCCCAGCATTTT.

With regard to this clone: One end of the junction fails to match germline, which may point to a read error. The gene calls are TRBV5-1 and TRBJ1-1, with D tentatively TRBD1 (5 bases). CDR1 and CDR2 from the germline V gene are SGHRS and YFSETQ. CDR3 length: 15 residues. CDR3 DNA sequence: TGTGCCAGCAGCTTCGGCAGGGTAGGGAACACTGAAGCTTTCTTT. It yields the protein CASSFGRVGNTEAFF. The whole variable domain, remainder taken from reference TRBV5-1 and TRBJ1-1, is KAGVTQTPRYLIKTRGQQVTLSCSPISGHRSVSWYQQTPGQGLQFLFEYFSETQRNKGNFPGRFSGRQFSNSRSEMNVSTLELGDSALYLCASSFGRVGNTEAFFGQGTRLTVV.

This clone was counted a single time. CDR3 in amino acids: CASSHSQGGNEQFF. CDR3 DNA: TGTGCCAGCAGCCATTCACAGGGAGGGAATGAGCAGTTCTTC. The rearrangement uses TRBV4-2 and TRBJ2-1; D perhaps matches TRBD2 (7 bases). CDR3 length equals 14 residues. The V end lost 3 bases, the J end lost 7 bases, and 13 bases lay between the germline ends. In germline, CDR1 is LGHNA, CDR2 YNFKEQ.

This chain connects TRBV28 to TRBJ2-2; D uncertain. The V end was cut by 2 bases, the J end by 3 bases, with 10 bases between. The CDR3 loop spans 15 amino acids. CDR1 is MDHEN, CDR2 SYDVKM, per germline. The CDR3 nucleotides are TGTGCCAGCAGTTTAAGGTCAGCCTACACCGGGGAGCTGTTTTTT. Translated, it gives CASSLRSAYTGELFF.